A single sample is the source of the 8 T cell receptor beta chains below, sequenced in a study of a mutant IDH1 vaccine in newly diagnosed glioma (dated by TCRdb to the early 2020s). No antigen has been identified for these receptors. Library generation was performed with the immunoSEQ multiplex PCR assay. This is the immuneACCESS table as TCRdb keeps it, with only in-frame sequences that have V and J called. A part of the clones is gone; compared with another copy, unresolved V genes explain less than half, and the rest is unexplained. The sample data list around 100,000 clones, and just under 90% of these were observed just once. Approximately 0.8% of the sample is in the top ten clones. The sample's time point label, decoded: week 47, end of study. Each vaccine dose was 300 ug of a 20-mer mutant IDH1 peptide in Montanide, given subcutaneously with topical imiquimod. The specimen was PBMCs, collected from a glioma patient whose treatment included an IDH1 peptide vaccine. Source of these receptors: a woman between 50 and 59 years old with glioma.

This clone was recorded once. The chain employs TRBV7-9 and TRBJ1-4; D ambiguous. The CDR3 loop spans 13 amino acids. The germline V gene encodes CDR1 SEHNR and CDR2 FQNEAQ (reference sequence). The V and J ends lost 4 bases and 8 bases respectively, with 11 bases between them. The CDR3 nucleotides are TGTGCCAGCAGCTCGACATTGGAGGAAAAACTGTTTTTT. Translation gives CASSSTLEEKLFF.

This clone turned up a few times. The CDR3 bases are TGTGCCAGCACCATTGGGATAGAAGCTTTCTTT. It encodes CASTIGIEAFF. The chain couples TRBV6-6 to TRBJ1-1; no firm D call. CDR1 MNHNY and CDR2 SVGAGI come from the germline V gene (reference sequence). Trimming cost V 7 bases and J 8 bases, with 11 bases left between them. The length of the CDR3 is 11 residues.

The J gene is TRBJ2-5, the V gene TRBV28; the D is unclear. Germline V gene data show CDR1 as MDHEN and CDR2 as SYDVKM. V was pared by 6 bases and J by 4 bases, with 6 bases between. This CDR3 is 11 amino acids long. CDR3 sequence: CASSQPETQYF. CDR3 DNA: TGTGCCAGCAGCCAACCAGAGACCCAGTACTTC.

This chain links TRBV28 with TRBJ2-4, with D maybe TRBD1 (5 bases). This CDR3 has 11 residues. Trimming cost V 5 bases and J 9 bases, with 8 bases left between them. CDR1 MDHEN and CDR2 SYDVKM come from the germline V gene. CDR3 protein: CASSHRSIQYF. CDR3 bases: TGTGCCAGCAGTCACAGGAGCATTCAGTACTTC.

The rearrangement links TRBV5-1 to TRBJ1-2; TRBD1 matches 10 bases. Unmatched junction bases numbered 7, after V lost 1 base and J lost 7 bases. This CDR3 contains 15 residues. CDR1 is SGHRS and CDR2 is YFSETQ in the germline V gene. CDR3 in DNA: TGCGCCAGCAGCTTGTTCATGAGGGACAGGGGTGGCTACACCTTC. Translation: CASSLFMRDRGGYTF.

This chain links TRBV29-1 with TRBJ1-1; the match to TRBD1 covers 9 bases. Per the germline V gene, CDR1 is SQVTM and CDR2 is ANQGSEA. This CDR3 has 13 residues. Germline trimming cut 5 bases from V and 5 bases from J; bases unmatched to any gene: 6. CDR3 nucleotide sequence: TGCAGCGTTAATGGACAGGGGTTAACTGAAGCTTTCTTT. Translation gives CSVNGQGLTEAFF.

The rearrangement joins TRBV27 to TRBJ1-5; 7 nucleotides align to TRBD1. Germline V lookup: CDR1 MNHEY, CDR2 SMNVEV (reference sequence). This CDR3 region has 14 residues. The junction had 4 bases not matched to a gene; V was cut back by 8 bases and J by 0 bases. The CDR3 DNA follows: TGTGCCAGCTGGGGACAGAATAGCAATCAGCCCCAGCATTTT. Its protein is CASWGQNSNQPQHF.

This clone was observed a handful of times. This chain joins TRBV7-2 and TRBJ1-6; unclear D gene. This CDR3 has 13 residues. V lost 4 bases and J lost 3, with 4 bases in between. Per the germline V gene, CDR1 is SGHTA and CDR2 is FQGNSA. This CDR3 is CASSSLYNSPLHF. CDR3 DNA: TGTGCCAGCAGCTCACTCTATAATTCACCCCTCCACTTT.